This TCR beta chain was documented in a study of T cell clonotyping in hematopoietic cell transplantation. Data came from immunoSEQ multiplex PCR; TCRdb stores just in-frame clones and leaves some out. The sample lists 26,000 or so clones; around 95% were seen once. The source of this sequence is a man in his fifties or sixties in good health. Some clones in this sample may be carry-over from other donors' samples. The sample comprised peripheral blood mononuclear cells.

The CDR3 DNA reads TGCAGCGTATCGGCCGGGACAGGGGGCGGCTACACCTTC. Protein sequence: CSVSAGTGGGYTF. The V gene is TRBV29-1, the J gene TRBJ1-2; 12 bases match TRBD1. V lost 6 bases, J lost 8 bases, and 7 bases stayed unmatched. In germline, CDR1 is SQVTM, CDR2 ANQGSEA. The CDR3 loop spans 13 amino acids.